The 9 T cell receptor beta chains reported below all come from one sample, sequenced in a study of identical twins. One entry per CDR3 protein, called by TCRdb with MiXCR from the 5' RACE reads. The sample shows about 890,000 distinct CDR3 sequences, roughly 12% of them seen only once. These data were likewise used in another study, on yellow fever vaccine responses in identical twins.

The specimen sequenced was PBMCs. All receptors come from a woman aged 18-29 years in good health.

Ten or more counts support this clonotype. The chain uses TRBV5-1 and TRBJ2-7; D gene ambiguous. With 1 base removed from V and 5 bases from J, the gap between germline ends came to 7 bases. The CDR3 covers 12 residues. Germline CDR1 SGHRS, CDR2 YFSETQ. The CDR3 DNA reads TGCGCCAGCAGCTTGAGGTTGGACGAGCAGTACTTC. Its translation: CASSLRLDEQYF.

This chain uses TRBV27 with TRBJ1-4; 7 positions agree with TRBD1. CDR3 length: 13 residues. Germline trimming cut 6 bases from V and 9 bases from J; bases unmatched to any gene: 7. Germline CDR1 reads MNHEY; CDR2 reads SMNVEV (reference sequence). The CDR3 DNA reads TGTGCCAGCAGCCCGACAGGGTCAAAAAAACTGTTTTTT. Its translation: CASSPTGSKKLFF. The variable domain in full, completed from reference TRBV27 and TRBJ1-4, reads EAQVTQNPRYLITVTGKKLTVTCSQNMNHEYMSWYRQDPGLGLRQIYYSMNVEVTDKGDVPEGYKVSRKEKRNFPLILESPSPNQTSLYFCASSPTGSKKLFFGSGTQLSVL.

This clonotype was observed at least ten times. The chain recombines TRBV28 with TRBJ2-7; 10 nucleotides agree with TRBD1. The CDR3 spans 16 residues. Germline values: CDR1 MDHEN, CDR2 SYDVKM. V was pared by 6 bases and J by 0 bases, with 8 bases of the junction left unmatched. The CDR3 nucleotides are TGTGCCAGCAGCCTGACAGGGGGCCCCTCCTCCTACGAGCAGTACTTC. Its protein product is CASSLTGGPSSYEQYF.

The DNA of the CDR3 is TGTGCCAGCAGTGAAGCTGCAATAGCGGGAGTGGGTGAGCAGTTCTTC. Amino acid sequence: CASSEAAIAGVGEQFF. J is TRBJ2-1 and V is TRBV2, with 9 nucleotides matching TRBD2. Germline CDR1 SNHLY, CDR2 FYNNEI. The CDR3 spans 16 residues. Germline trimming cut 0 bases from V and 9 bases from J; bases unmatched to any gene: 9. Complete variable domain (other parts from reference TRBV2 and TRBJ2-1): EPEVTQTPSHQVTQMGQEVILRCVPISNHLYFYWYRQILGQKVEFLVSFYNNEISEKSEIFDDQFSVERPDGSNFTLKIRSTKLEDSAMYFCASSEAAIAGVGEQFFGPGTRLTVL.

This sequence joins TRBV20-1 and TRBJ2-7, with TRBD1 as a possible D gene (6 bases). The CDR3 loop spans 14 amino acids. V dropped 2 bases and J dropped 2 bases, with 13 bases sitting between them. Germline CDR1 is DFQATT and CDR2 is SNEGSKA (reference sequence). This CDR3 reads CSARRDTTTYEQYF. CDR3 DNA sequence: TGCAGTGCTAGAAGGGACACAACCACCTACGAGCAGTACTTC.

This clonotype was seen a few times. This chain joins TRBV29-1 and TRBJ1-1; D perhaps matches TRBD1 (6 bases). The CDR3 sequence is 12 residues long. Trimming stripped 6 bases from V and 1 base from J, with 9 bases between. Germline V gene lookup returns CDR1 SQVTM and CDR2 ANQGSEA. CDR3 residues: CSVDSWNTEAFF. CDR3 DNA: TGCAGCGTGGACAGCTGGAACACTGAAGCTTTCTTT.

This clonotype was seen only a few times. This chain connects TRBV20-1 to TRBJ2-3; D may correspond to TRBD1 or TRBD2 (7 bases each). Germline CDR1 reads DFQATT; CDR2 reads SNEGSKA (reference sequence). The CDR3 extends over 14 amino acids. V was shortened by 3 bases and J by 1 base, with 11 bases between the two germline ends. The CDR3 DNA sequence: TGCAGTGCTAGGACAGGGAGGGGCACAGATACGCAGTATTTT. Amino acid sequence: CSARTGRGTDTQYF.

This clonotype was observed a handful of times. CDR3 region: CASSRSFLYQETQYF. The CDR3 DNA reads as TGTGCCAGCAGTCGATCTTTCCTGTACCAAGAGACCCAGTACTTC. This chain uses TRBV28 with TRBJ2-5; unclear D gene. The length of the CDR3 is 15 residues. V was clipped by 5 bases and J by 0 bases, with 13 bases between them. Per the germline V gene, CDR1 is MDHEN and CDR2 is SYDVKM.

This clonotype was recorded a few times. The chain carries TRBV7-9 and TRBJ2-1; no definite D call. Germline values: CDR1 SEHNR, CDR2 FQNEAQ (reference sequence). This CDR3 contains 15 residues. Trimming cost V 4 bases and J 6 bases, with 16 bases left between them. As DNA, the CDR3 is TGTGCCAGCAGCTCCGATCTTGTCCCCGGCAATGAGCAGTTCTTC. Encoded protein: CASSSDLVPGNEQFF.